Listed below are T cell receptor beta chains from one sample, sequenced in a study of blood T cell repertoires in COVID-19. Profiling relied on immunoSEQ multiplex PCR, and the TCRdb table lists in-frame clones only, not all of them. The sample yields fewer than 300,000 clones, approximately 90% seen once. Sequenced material: PBMCs or T cells enriched from blood (not recorded which). The receptor source for this set is a middle-aged woman with acute COVID-19. The CDR3 runs from the conserved cysteine through the conserved F or W. D genes are given only for firm matches. Where a row states a size, it is once, few, many or the class of an expanded clone; other rows omit it.

CDR3aa,CDR3nt,v_gene,abundance,j_gene,d_gene
CASSHEGEQPQHF,TGTGCCAGCAGCCACGAGGGCGAGCAGCCCCAGCATTTT,TRBV3-1/TRBV3-2,NA,TRBJ1-5,NA
CASSLQGYGYTF,TGTGCCAGCAGCTTGCAGGGCTATGGCTACACCTTC,TRBV5-6,once,TRBJ1-2,NA
CASRDMDTEAFF,TGTGCCAGTCGAGACATGGACACTGAAGCTTTCTTT,TRBV19,NA,TRBJ1-1,NA
CAISEADQPQHF,TGTGCCATCAGTGAGGCAGATCAGCCCCAGCATTTT,TRBV10-3,NA,TRBJ1-5,NA
CSASRGRDQGASSYNSPLHF,TGCAGTGCTAGTCGAGGCCGCGATCAGGGGGCAAGCTCCTATAATTCACCCCTCCACTTT,TRBV20-1,NA,TRBJ1-6,TRBD1
CASSSRPGYNEQFF,TGTGCCAGCTCATCAAGACCAGGATACAATGAGCAGTTCTTC,TRBV18,NA,TRBJ2-1,NA
CASSSGLAGGPNTGELFF,TGCGCCAGCAGCTCGGGACTAGCGGGAGGACCGAACACCGGGGAGCTGTTTTTT,TRBV5-1,NA,TRBJ2-2,TRBD2
CASSRGGYQPQHF,TGTGCCAGCAGCCGGGGAGGTTATCAGCCCCAGCATTTT,TRBV3-1/TRBV3-2,NA,TRBJ1-5,NA
CASSHRTGQETQYF,TGTGCCAGCTCACACAGGACAGGACAAGAGACCCAGTACTTC,TRBV18,NA,TRBJ2-5,TRBD1
CATSEQIGSGELFF,TGTGCCACCAGTGAACAGATTGGCTCCGGGGAGCTGTTTTTT,TRBV24-1,NA,TRBJ2-2,NA
CASSQGKGTRTGELFF,TGTGCCAGCAGCCAGGGAAAGGGGACTAGGACCGGGGAGCTGTTTTTT,TRBV3-1/TRBV3-2,NA,TRBJ2-2,TRBD2
CASSVGQGNTEAFF,TGTGCCAGCAGCGTTGGACAGGGGAACACTGAAGCTTTCTTT,TRBV9,NA,TRBJ1-1,TRBD1
CASSQDGISGNTIYF,TGTGCCAGCAGCCAGGACGGGATCTCTGGAAACACCATATATTTT,TRBV14,NA,TRBJ1-3,NA
CASSLGAGGHSNQPQHF,TGTGCCAGCAGCTTAGGCGCGGGGGGCCATAGCAATCAGCCCCAGCATTTT,TRBV7-6,NA,TRBJ1-5,NA
CASSQNDRGYNSPLHF,TGCGCCAGCAGCCAGAATGACAGGGGCTATAATTCACCCCTCCACTTT,TRBV4-3,NA,TRBJ1-6,TRBD1
CASSLEGSATNEKLFF,TGCGCCAGCAGCTTGGAGGGGTCTGCAACTAATGAAAAACTGTTTTTT,TRBV5-1,NA,TRBJ1-4,NA
CASSSESGVTEAFF,TGCGCCAGCAGCTCGGAATCAGGGGTCACTGAAGCTTTCTTT,TRBV5-1,once,TRBJ1-1,NA
CASSTPSSGPQETQYF,TGTGCCAGCAGCACGCCGAGTAGCGGCCCTCAAGAGACCCAGTACTTC,TRBV7-9,NA,TRBJ2-5,NA
CSAAGPGAFF,TGCAGTGCTGCGGGCCCGGGAGCTTTCTTT,TRBV20-1,NA,TRBJ1-1,NA
CAISDTDRGGDTQYF,TGTGCCATCAGTGATACGGACAGGGGAGGAGATACGCAGTATTTT,TRBV10-3,NA,TRBJ2-3,TRBD1
CASSQETPELAGGNTGELFF,TGTGCCAGCAGCCAAGAGACACCAGAACTAGCGGGAGGGAACACCGGGGAGCTGTTTTTT,TRBV3-1/TRBV3-2,NA,TRBJ2-2,TRBD2
CASRERSGTEAFF,TGTGCCAGCCGGGAACGTAGTGGGACTGAAGCTTTCTTT,TRBV6-5,NA,TRBJ1-1,NA
CASSLGGTNEKLFF,TGCGCCAGCAGCTTGGGAGGAACTAATGAAAAACTGTTTTTT,TRBV5-1,once,TRBJ1-4,NA
CASSPGDRGYYGYTF,TGTGCCAGCAGTCCCGGGGACAGGGGGTACTATGGCTACACCTTC,TRBV28,NA,TRBJ1-2,TRBD1
CASSQVLGQGNTGELFF,TGTGCCAGCAGCCAAGTCCTGGGACAGGGGAACACCGGGGAGCTGTTTTTT,TRBV3-1/TRBV3-2,NA,TRBJ2-2,TRBD1
CASSQVFSGNTIYF,TGTGCCAGCAGCCAAGTCTTCTCCGGAAACACCATATATTTT,TRBV3-1/TRBV3-2,NA,TRBJ1-3,NA
CASSAGTGGSFEQYF,TGTGCCAGCAGCGCCGGGACAGGGGGTTCGTTCGAGCAGTACTTC,TRBV7-6,once,TRBJ2-7,TRBD1
CASSQGRGYGSTDTQYF,TGTGCCAGCAGCCAAGGTCGGGGGTACGGCAGCACAGATACGCAGTATTTT,TRBV4-2,NA,TRBJ2-3,NA
CASRRSLVGYEQYF,TGTGCCAGCAGGAGGTCTCTTGTCGGCTACGAGCAGTACTTC,TRBV27,once,TRBJ2-7,NA
CASSVVGGRALNEQFF,TGTGCCAGCAGCGTAGTGGGCGGGAGGGCCCTCAATGAGCAGTTCTTC,TRBV9,NA,TRBJ2-1,TRBD2
CASSMEQLRYGNEQFF,TGTGCCAGTAGTATGGAACAGTTGCGTTACGGCAATGAGCAGTTCTTC,TRBV19,NA,TRBJ2-1,NA
CASRRGTGHQPQHF,TGTGCCAGCAGACGGGGGACAGGGCATCAGCCCCAGCATTTT,TRBV6-6,NA,TRBJ1-5,TRBD1
CASSPWQGADTQYF,TGTGCCAGCAGCCCTTGGCAGGGTGCCGATACGCAGTATTTT,TRBV9,NA,TRBJ2-3,NA
CASSPSGLARGTQYF,TGTGCCAGCAGCCCCAGCGGACTAGCCCGGGGGACCCAGTACTTC,TRBV7-9,NA,TRBJ2-5,TRBD2
CASSLRTGNTEAFF,TGTGCCAGCAGCCTTAGGACAGGGAACACTGAAGCTTTCTTT,TRBV3-1/TRBV3-2,NA,TRBJ1-1,TRBD1
CASSHYRGYEQYF,TGTGCCAGCAGCCACTACAGGGGCTACGAGCAGTACTTC,TRBV3-1/TRBV3-2,NA,TRBJ2-7,TRBD1
CASSTGQGAGNEQFF,TGTGCCAGCAGCACAGGACAGGGGGCGGGGAATGAGCAGTTCTTC,TRBV14,NA,TRBJ2-1,TRBD1
CASSYSLANTEAFF,TGTGCCAGCAGTTACTCGCTAGCGAACACTGAAGCTTTCTTT,TRBV6-2/TRBV6-3,NA,TRBJ1-1,NA
CASSRKTSGGANTGELFF,TGTGCCAGCAGTCGAAAGACTAGCGGGGGGGCGAACACCGGGGAGCTGTTTTTT,TRBV3-1/TRBV3-2,NA,TRBJ2-2,TRBD2
CASSPRTSGAYEQYF,TGTGCCAGCAGCCCTCGGACTAGCGGCGCCTATGAGCAGTACTTC,TRBV11-3,NA,TRBJ2-7,TRBD2
CASSSAQGINSPLHF,TGTGCCAGCAGCTCCGCCCAGGGGATCAATTCACCCCTCCACTTT,TRBV7-9,NA,TRBJ1-6,NA
CATSRDQAGNYNEQFF,TGTGCCACCAGCAGAGATCAAGCGGGCAACTACAATGAGCAGTTCTTC,TRBV15,NA,TRBJ2-1,NA
CASSIGQGYGYTF,TGTGCCAGTAGCATTGGACAGGGCTATGGCTACACCTTC,TRBV19,NA,TRBJ1-2,TRBD1
CAWSVAGGSYEQYF,TGTGCCTGGAGTGTAGCAGGGGGGTCTTACGAGCAGTACTTC,TRBV30,NA,TRBJ2-7,NA
CASREGQVGSQPQHF,TGTGCCAGCAGGGAGGGACAGGTAGGGAGTCAGCCCCAGCATTTT,TRBV2,NA,TRBJ1-5,TRBD1
CASSRTGDYGYTF,TGTGCCAGCAGTCGTACCGGGGACTATGGCTACACCTTC,TRBV6-5,NA,TRBJ1-2,NA
CASSLVSGSTYEQYF,TGTGCCAGCAGCTTAGTTAGCGGGAGTACTTACGAGCAGTACTTC,TRBV7-8,NA,TRBJ2-7,TRBD2
CATSRDRGHRGYTF,TGTGCCACCAGCAGGGACAGGGGGCATCGAGGCTACACCTTC,TRBV15,NA,TRBJ1-2,TRBD1
CAWIKMRDRGPLISMNTEAFF,TGTGCCTGGATAAAAATGAGGGACAGGGGTCCTCTAATCTCCATGAACACTGAAGCTTTCTTT,TRBV30,NA,TRBJ1-1,TRBD1
CASSSNSGRADEQYF,TGTGCCAGCAGCTCGAATAGCGGGAGGGCCGACGAGCAGTACTTC,TRBV7-6,NA,TRBJ2-7,TRBD2
CATSDSTGPYEQYF,TGTGCCACCAGTGATTCAACAGGGCCCTACGAGCAGTACTTC,TRBV24-1,NA,TRBJ2-7,NA
CASSPRRNYGYTF,TGTGCCAGCAGCCCCAGGAGGAACTATGGCTACACCTTC,TRBV12-3/TRBV12-4,NA,TRBJ1-2,NA
CASSLDSGTGYGYTF,TGTGCCAGCAGCTTGGACTCTGGGACAGGGTATGGCTACACCTTC,TRBV5-8,NA,TRBJ1-2,TRBD1
CASNGQGESSYNEQFF,TGTGCCAGCAACGGACAGGGCGAGAGCTCCTACAATGAGCAGTTCTTC,TRBV6-4,NA,TRBJ2-1,TRBD1
CASSERGRHSGNTIYF,TGTGCCAGCAGTGAGCGGGGCCGCCATTCGGGGAACACCATATATTTT,TRBV6-1,NA,TRBJ1-3,NA